The 14 T cell receptor beta chains listed next were all sequenced from one sample in a study of control samples from healthy donors and cancer patients. Measured with immunoSEQ multiplex PCR; TCRdb has only the in-frame clones, and not every one. The data show 250,000 to 300,000 clones, around 79% seen once. Sequenced sample: PBMCs. The receptor set was obtained from an older woman with lung cancer.

V gene TRBV7-2 combines with J gene TRBJ2-7; D may be TRBD1 (6 bases). Looked up from germline, CDR1 is SGHTA and CDR2 is FQGNSA. This CDR3 spans 13 amino acids. V was cut by 6 bases and J by 6 bases, with 15 bases left in between. In nucleotides, the CDR3 is TGTGCCAGCAGTCCCGACAGGAATGGCGAGCAGTACTTC. Residues: CASSPDRNGEQYF.

The chain joins TRBV19 to TRBJ2-1, with D possibly TRBD2 on 6 matching bases. V was cut by 5 bases and J by 8 bases, with 16 bases left in between. CDR1 is LNHDA, CDR2 SQIVND, per germline (reference sequence). This CDR3 contains 14 residues. CDR3 sequence (DNA): TGTGCCAGTAGTCAGGGCGGGATAGGCGATGAGCAGTTCTTC. As protein: CASSQGGIGDEQFF. The entire variable domain, with the rest obtained from reference TRBV19 and TRBJ2-1, is as follows: DGGITQSPKYLFRKEGQNVTLSCEQNLNHDAMYWYRQDPGQGLRLIYYSQIVNDFQKGDIAEGYSVSREKKESFPLTVTSAQKNPTAFYLCASSQGGIGDEQFFGPGTRLTVL.

This rearrangement joins TRBV4-2 to TRBJ1-4; D perhaps matches TRBD1 (5 bases). CDR1 and CDR2 from the germline V gene are LGHNA and YNFKEQ. The V end was cut by 0 bases, the J end by 8 bases, with 19 bases between. There are 17 residues in the CDR3. The CDR3 nucleotides are TGTGCCAGCAGCCAAGATCATTCGGGGGGGACCCACGAAAAACTGTTTTTT. Translating it yields CASSQDHSGGTHEKLFF.

This chain links TRBV5-1 with TRBJ2-5, with TRBD2 matching 8 bases. The CDR3 runs to 14 residues. The V gene's germline CDR1 is SGHRS and CDR2 YFSETQ. V lost 2 bases, J lost 4 bases, and 4 bases stayed unmatched. The CDR3 nucleotides read TGCGCCAGCAGCTTAAGCGGGAGCGGAGAGACCCAGTACTTC. Protein product: CASSLSGSGETQYF.

At least ten counts were recorded for this clone. The genes are TRBV30 and TRBJ1-2, with D uncertain. Germline V gene data show CDR1 as GTSNPN and CDR2 as SVGIG (reference sequence). This CDR3 is built from 14 residues. The V end lost 8 bases, the J end lost 8 bases, and 24 bases lay between the germline ends. CDR3 coding DNA: TGTGCCCTAGGAATCCGCACCTTGGGGAGCGGCTACACCTTC. This codes for CALGIRTLGSGYTF.

The chain joins TRBV24-1 to TRBJ2-7; D is unresolved. This CDR3 spans 13 amino acids. V lost 4 bases and J 5 bases, leaving 11 bases between the germline ends. Germline lookup yields CDR1 KGHDR and CDR2 SFDVKD. The CDR3 region has the DNA TGTGCCACCAGTGACTCGTACACGGACGAGCAGTACTTC. Protein product: CATSDSYTDEQYF.

The CDR3 loop reads CASSFGAGSKTGELFF. For the CDR3, the DNA is TGCGCCAGCAGCTTTGGCGCAGGGTCAAAAACCGGGGAGCTGTTTTTT. The rearrangement joins TRBV5-1 to TRBJ2-2; a possible D gene is TRBD1 (5 bases). V was trimmed by 2 bases and J by 5 bases, leaving 16 bases between them. The CDR3 contains 16 residues. From germline, CDR1 is SGHRS and CDR2 YFSETQ. The variable domain in full, with the rest retrieved from reference TRBV5-1 and TRBJ2-2, is KAGVTQTPRYLIKTRGQQVTLSCSPISGHRSVSWYQQTPGQGLQFLFEYFSETQRNKGNFPGRFSGRQFSNSRSEMNVSTLELGDSALYLCASSFGAGSKTGELFFGEGSRLTVL.

The rearrangement uses TRBV7-9 and TRBJ2-7; TRBD2 matches 11 bases. The CDR3 has 16 residues. CDR1 and CDR2 (germline): SEHNR, FQNEAQ (reference sequence). The junction had 4 bases not matched to a gene; V was cut back by 1 base and J by 2 bases. The CDR3 DNA sequence: TGTGCCAGCAGCTTAGAATCTAGCGGGAGGCCCTACGAGCAGTACTTC. Its protein is CASSLESSGRPYEQYF.

In the case of this clone: The junction and the germline gene differ at one end; a read error may be behind it. V is TRBV7-9 and J is TRBJ1-2; TRBD1 might be the D (5 bases). The CDR3 contains 12 residues. CDR1 SEHNR and CDR2 FQNEAQ come from the germline V gene (reference sequence). CDR3 bases: TGTGCCAGCAGCTTAGCGTTAGAACAGGCCGCCTTC. Translated: CASSLALEQAAF.

The rearrangement joins TRBV28 to TRBJ1-6, with D tentatively TRBD1 (5 bases). Trimming took 6 bases from V and 0 from J, leaving 12 bases between them. Per the germline V gene, CDR1 is MDHEN and CDR2 is SYDVKM. The CDR3 length is 16 residues. The CDR3 coding sequence is TGTGCCAGCAGACGACTACAGGCCTCCTATAATTCACCCCTCCACTTT. It encodes CASRRLQASYNSPLHF.

This chain connects TRBV7-2 to TRBJ1-2; 7 positions agree with TRBD1. Germline CDR1 SGHTA, CDR2 FQGNSA. This CDR3 is 14 amino acids long. Germline trimming cut 1 base from V and 3 bases from J; bases unmatched to any gene: 2. CDR3 sequence: CASSLGGTDYGYTF. The CDR3 nucleotides read TGTGCCAGCAGCTTAGGCGGGACAGACTATGGCTACACCTTC.

CDR3 in amino acids: CASNQGGTEAFF. For the CDR3, the DNA is TGTGCCAGCAATCAGGGGGGCACTGAAGCTTTCTTT. The chain couples TRBV6-6 to TRBJ1-1; TRBD1 matches 7 bases. Germline V CDR1 and CDR2: MNHNY, SVGAGI (reference sequence). After removal of 7 bases from V and 4 bases from J, the junction contained 3 bases not matched to a gene. The CDR3 runs to 12 residues.

This clone appeared a single time. This chain connects TRBV27 to TRBJ1-4, with 9 bases identical to TRBD1. Germline V lookup: CDR1 MNHEY, CDR2 SMNVEV (reference sequence). J lost 7 bases, V lost 4 bases, and 4 bases had no gene match. The CDR3 has 14 amino acids. In DNA, the CDR3 is TGTGCCAGCAGTTCCGGGACAGGGATTGAAAAACTGTTTTTT. This sequence encodes CASSSGTGIEKLFF.

The chain couples TRBV6-5 to TRBJ1-5, with no clear D. The CDR3 spans 13 residues. CDR1 MNHEY and CDR2 SVGAGI come from the germline V gene. The V end was cut by 4 bases, the J end by 0 bases, with 4 bases between. CDR3 region: CASSWNSNQPQHF. The CDR3 coding sequence is TGTGCCAGCAGTTGGAATAGCAATCAGCCCCAGCATTTT.